Following are 23 T cell receptor beta chains from one sample sequenced in a study of cytomegalovirus exposure and HLA in healthy donors. The method was immunoSEQ multiplex PCR; TCRdb's version includes in-frame clones alone and lacks a portion of them. The repertoire has under 200,000 clones, less than 95% of them found once; the top ten carry around 3%. Sequenced: PBMCs. The source of these receptors is a woman younger than 35 in good health and CMV-seropositive.

The chain uses TRBV4-3 and TRBJ2-3, with TRBD1 matching over 8 bases. Germline CDR1 reads LGHNA; CDR2 reads YSLEER. V gave up 4 bases and J gave up 6 bases; unmatched junction bases: 9. The CDR3 spans 15 residues. The DNA of the CDR3 is TGCGCCAGCAGCCCCTCAGGGGGCGGGTTGGATACGCAGTATTTT. It specifies CASSPSGGGLDTQYF.

The genes are TRBV27 and TRBJ2-2; TRBD2 agrees at 10 bases. The ends lost 5 bases at V and 6 bases at J; junction bases unmatched: 6. The CDR3 length is 15 residues. Germline V gene sequence: CDR1 MNHEY, CDR2 SMNVEV (reference sequence). The CDR3 sequence is CASSQLAGASGELFF. The DNA for the CDR3 is TGTGCCAGCAGTCAGCTAGCGGGAGCTTCCGGGGAGCTGTTTTTT.

The genes are TRBV5-1 and TRBJ1-5; 9 positions agree with TRBD1. From germline, CDR1 is SGHRS and CDR2 YFSETQ. The CDR3 runs 15 residues. V trimming: 4 bases; J trimming: 7 bases; junction bases outside the gene matches: 9. In DNA form, the CDR3 reads TGCGCCAGCAGCGATCTCGACAGGGGGGGACAGCCCCAGCATTTT. This encodes CASSDLDRGGQPQHF.

This clone appeared a few times. CDR3 sequence reads: CASSRALAGAGAKNIQYF. CDR3 coding DNA: TGCGCCAGCAGCAGAGCTCTAGCGGGAGCGGGTGCCAAAAACATTCAGTACTTC. The V gene is TRBV5-1, the J gene TRBJ2-4; the match to TRBD2 covers 10 bases. V lost 4 bases and J lost 1; bases outside the gene matches: 11. Germline CDR1 reads SGHRS; CDR2 reads YFSETQ. The CDR3 consists of 18 residues.

The V call is TRBV9, the J call TRBJ1-2; TRBD1 matches 8 bases. The CDR3 spans 14 residues. J lost 5 bases, V lost 3 bases, and 6 bases had no gene match. Per the germline V gene, CDR1 is SGDLS and CDR2 is YYNGEE. In nucleotides, the CDR3 is TGTGCCAGCAGCGCCTCAGGGGGCCGGTATGGCTACACCTTC. Amino acids: CASSASGGRYGYTF.

This chain links TRBV7-9 with TRBJ1-2; 8 bases match TRBD1. Trimming removed 1 base from V and 7 bases from J; junction bases left unmatched: 11. The CDR3 consists of 16 residues. Germline V gene sequence: CDR1 SEHNR, CDR2 FQNEAQ (reference sequence). As DNA, the CDR3 is TGTGCCAGCAGCTTAGAAACCCCAGGGGGCGTGGCTGGCTACACCTTC. Its translation is CASSLETPGGVAGYTF.

The genes are TRBV6-5 and TRBJ2-7; no definite D call. The CDR3 covers 14 residues. Germline CDR1 reads MNHEY; CDR2 reads SVGAGI. The V and J ends lost 0 bases and 5 bases respectively, with 11 bases between them. CDR3 sequence: CASSYSRSRDEQYF. The CDR3 bases are TGTGCCAGCAGTTACTCGCGGTCCCGGGACGAGCAGTACTTC.

This clone was seen just once. The genes are TRBV7-2 and TRBJ2-3, with 7 bases identical to TRBD2. Germline CDR1 is SGHTA and CDR2 is FQGNSA. J lost 2 bases, V lost 2 bases, and 4 bases had no gene match. The CDR3 totals 15 residues. CDR3 nucleotide sequence: TGTGCCAGCAGCTTAAGGACTAGAGTCACAGATACGCAGTATTTT. Translating it yields CASSLRTRVTDTQYF.

V gene TRBV5-1 combines with J gene TRBJ2-3; D is unclear. Per the germline V gene, CDR1 is SGHRS and CDR2 is YFSETQ. Trimming removed 2 bases at V and 2 bases at J, with 9 bases between. CDR3 length: 14 residues. For the CDR3, the DNA is TGCGCCAGCAGCTTTAGTACTAACACAGATACGCAGTATTTT. Amino acids: CASSFSTNTDTQYF.

The chain carries TRBV5-1 and TRBJ2-7; 7 bases fit TRBD1. The length of the CDR3 is 15 residues. Germline-derived CDR1 and CDR2 are SGHRS and YFSETQ. V trimming: 5 bases; J trimming: 0 bases; junction bases outside the gene matches: 8. The CDR3 loop reads CASRSRTGVSYEQYF. DNA for the CDR3: TGCGCCAGCAGGAGCAGGACAGGAGTCTCCTACGAGCAGTACTTC.

The rearrangement joins TRBV19 to TRBJ2-7, with 7 positions matching TRBD1. The germline V gene encodes CDR1 LNHDA and CDR2 SQIVND (reference sequence). The CDR3 has 16 residues. Trimming cost V 3 bases and J 2 bases; bases outside gene matches: 10. CDR3 bases: TGTGCCAGTAGTATTTCCGTCAACAGGGGAGCCTACGAGCAGTACTTC. Protein sequence: CASSISVNRGAYEQYF.

This clone was detected only once. The chain has TRBV4-1 and TRBJ1-2, with D unresolved. The V gene's germline CDR1 is MGHRA and CDR2 YSYEKL. This CDR3 comprises 16 residues. V lost 2 bases to trimming and J lost 3 bases, with 16 bases between them. CDR3 amino acids: CASSQTVHEEDYGYTF. For the CDR3, the DNA is TGCGCCAGCAGCCAAACGGTCCACGAGGAGGACTATGGCTACACCTTC.

The chain couples TRBV6-1 to TRBJ2-1, with 9 bases aligning to TRBD2. J lost 4 bases, V lost 2 bases, and 3 bases had no gene match. Germline-derived CDR1 and CDR2 are MNHNS and SASEGT. This CDR3 contains 15 residues. The CDR3 is CASSEIAGAYNEQFF. The CDR3 DNA sequence: TGTGCCAGCAGTGAAATAGCGGGGGCTTACAATGAGCAGTTCTTC.

This clone occurred many times. The chain recombines TRBV19 with TRBJ2-1, with 9 bases lining up with TRBD2. Germline V lookup: CDR1 LNHDA, CDR2 SQIVND (reference sequence). CDR3 length: 13 amino acids. With 4 bases clipped from V and 15 bases from J, the junction kept 10 bases outside the gene matches. CDR3 sequence reads: CASSTAGGQRMFF. CDR3 nucleotide sequence: TGTGCCAGTAGTACTGCGGGGGGGCAAAGGATGTTCTTC.

The chain employs TRBV21-1 and TRBJ2-2; the DNA was not used to check the table's D call, TRBD2. TRBV21-1 is a known pseudogene. This CDR3 has 17 residues. CDR3 protein: CASSKEARGSHTGELFF. CDR3 bases: TGTGCCAGCAGCAAAGAGGCTCGGGGGTCTCACACCGGGGAGCTGTTTTTT.

V is TRBV5-1 and J is TRBJ2-6; 7 nucleotides agree with TRBD1. CDR3 length: 20 residues. From germline, CDR1 is SGHRS and CDR2 YFSETQ. Unmatched junction bases numbered 18, after V lost 5 bases and J lost 1 base. CDR3 nucleotides: TGCGCCAGCAGGAGGGGGTTGACAGGGACAATAGAATCTGGGGCCAACGTCCTGACTTTC. It codes for CASRRGLTGTIESGANVLTF.

The chain links TRBV7-9 to TRBJ2-7, with D maybe TRBD2 (5 bases). The germline CDR1 and CDR2 sequences are SEHNR and FQNEAQ (reference sequence). V lost 2 bases and J lost 3, with 14 bases in between. The CDR3 consists of 15 residues. CDR3 loop: CASSLLPGVGYEQYF. The CDR3 DNA reads TGTGCCAGCAGCTTATTACCCGGGGTCGGCTACGAGCAGTACTTC.

This sequence joins TRBV30 and TRBJ1-2, with 10 nucleotides matching TRBD1. The CDR3 runs 14 residues. Germline CDR1 reads GTSNPN; CDR2 reads SVGIG (reference sequence). V lost 7 bases and J lost 8; bases outside the gene matches: 13. In DNA, the CDR3 is TGTGCCTTTAAATCGACAGGGGGCGCCGGGGGCTACACCTTC. It specifies CAFKSTGGAGGYTF.

This chain connects TRBV28 to TRBJ2-5, with a possible D match to TRBD2 (5 bases). The CDR3 contains 13 residues. Germline V CDR1 and CDR2: MDHEN, SYDVKM. Trimming took off 8 bases at V and 1 base at J, with 11 bases between the two ends. The chain's CDR3 is CASEEEFQETQYF. CDR3 DNA sequence: TGTGCCAGCGAGGAGGAGTTCCAAGAGACCCAGTACTTC.

The V and J genes are TRBV27 and TRBJ2-1; tentative D call: TRBD2 (5 bases). CDR1 is MNHEY, CDR2 SMNVEV, per germline (reference sequence). Trimming took off 3 bases at V and 0 bases at J, with 9 bases between the two ends. This CDR3 contains 15 residues. Here the CDR3 reads CASSLSGFSYNEQFF. CDR3 coding DNA: TGTGCCAGCAGTTTGAGCGGATTCTCCTACAATGAGCAGTTCTTC.

The rearrangement links TRBV7-6 to TRBJ2-7; 10 bases align to TRBD2. The germline V gene encodes CDR1 SGHVS and CDR2 FNYEAQ. With 5 bases clipped from V and 7 bases from J, the junction kept 8 bases outside the gene matches. This CDR3 region has 14 residues. CDR3 in DNA: TGTGCCAGCAGCGTGCTATCTAGCGGGGGAGAGCAGTACTTC. This codes for CASSVLSSGGEQYF.

This clone has just one count. The V gene is TRBV2, the J gene TRBJ2-3; D ambiguous. V lost 3 bases, J lost 2 bases, and 6 bases lay in between. The CDR3 totals 13 residues. In germline, CDR1 is SNHLY, CDR2 FYNNEI. The CDR3 is CASSDRNTDTQYF. CDR3 coding DNA: TGTGCCAGCAGTGACAGAAACACAGATACGCAGTATTTT.

This chain uses TRBV5-1 with TRBJ1-4; TRBD1 aligns across 11 bases. Germline-derived CDR1 and CDR2 are SGHRS and YFSETQ. After removal of 4 bases from V and 8 bases from J, the junction contained 4 bases not matched to a gene. CDR3 length equals 14 residues. The CDR3 sequence: CASSPGTGGEKLFF. The CDR3 nucleotides read TGCGCCAGCAGCCCCGGGACAGGGGGGGAAAAACTGTTTTTT. Based on the CDR3 plus reference TRBV5-1 and TRBJ1-4, the full variable domain is KAGVTQTPRYLIKTRGQQVTLSCSPISGHRSVSWYQQTPGQGLQFLFEYFSETQRNKGNFPGRFSGRQFSNSRSEMNVSTLELGDSALYLCASSPGTGGEKLFFGSGTQLSVL.